This TCR beta chain was recorded in a study of T cells in women clearing cervical HPV infection. The study's findings and limits: Richness differences could reflect unmeasured T-cell content per sample.

As regards this clone: Its antigen is not identified. The sequence runs out 3 residues before the end of the CDR3; the remainder is reconstructed from the germline J gene.

J gave up 1 base and V 5 bases, and 8 bases lay outside the gene matches. Germline V gene sequence: CDR1 SNHLY, CDR2 FYNNEI. The CDR3 is made up of 16 amino acids. Some clones are missing from TCRdb's copy, which holds only in-frame ones; the method was immunoSEQ multiplex PCR. The sample table includes some 39,000 clones. This chain connects TRBV2 to TRBJ2-3; 8 positions match TRBD2. The sequenced sample was blood buffy coat. This clonotype originated in a woman between 18 and 70 years old with a cervical HPV16 infection that either progressed to CIN3+ or cleared (not recorded which). This chain's CDR3 is CASSPSLSGGTDTQYF. CDR3 DNA (partial): TGTGCCAGCAGTCCCTCCCTTAGCGGGGGCACAGATACG.